Shown below are 20 T cell receptor beta chains from a single sample sequenced in a study of control samples from healthy donors and cancer patients (dated by TCRdb to the early 2020s). The library was obtained by the immunoSEQ multiplex PCR assay. Held by TCRdb, this immuneACCESS table contains in-frame sequences only and omits some clones. Under half of the omission traces to an unresolved V gene where checked; the cause of the rest is unknown. In all, the sample holds roughly 88,000 clones, and approximately 93% of those were seen once. Of the sample, roughly 8% falls within the top ten clones. The specimen sequenced was blood. These receptors were taken from a young man in good health.

The V call is TRBV5-4, the J call TRBJ1-1, with TRBD1 identical over 8 bases. Germline values: CDR1 SGHNT, CDR2 YYREEE (reference sequence). Germline trimming cut 0 bases from V and 10 bases from J; bases unmatched to any gene: 2. This CDR3 region has 12 residues. The CDR3, as DNA: TGTGCCAGCAGCTTGGAACAGGGGGGAGCTTTCTTT. It is translated as CASSLEQGGAFF.

This chain uses TRBV3-1 (or the pseudogene TRBV3-2) with TRBJ2-5, with TRBD2 matching 9 bases. The CDR3 runs 15 residues. Germline CDR1 LGHDT, CDR2 YNNKEL (reference sequence). The V segment lost 5 bases and the J segment 5 bases; nucleotides outside the gene matches: 9. In DNA, the CDR3 is TGTGCCAGCAGCTGGACTAGCGTGGGGGGGGAGACCCAGTACTTC. Translated, it gives CASSWTSVGGETQYF.

J is TRBJ2-7 and V is TRBV3-1 (or the pseudogene TRBV3-2), with D possibly matching TRBD2 (5 bases). This CDR3 contains 15 residues. Between the trimmed V and J ends, which lost 1 base and 6 bases, there was a span of 16 bases. The germline CDR1 and CDR2 sequences are LGHDT and YNNKEL (reference sequence). The CDR3 sequence: CASSQGPGNTGEQYF. The CDR3 bases are TGTGCCAGCAGCCAAGGCCCCGGGAATACGGGCGAGCAGTACTTC.

V and J are TRBV9 and TRBJ1-2; D unclear. V lost 3 bases to trimming and J lost 7 bases, with 16 bases between them. The CDR3 contains 14 residues. Germline assignment: CDR1 SGDLS and CDR2 YYNGEE. The CDR3 nucleotides are TGTGCCAGCAGCGGCGGACGAGCGGCGTCTGGCTACACCTTC. Translation gives CASSGGRAASGYTF.

The chain couples TRBV2 to TRBJ2-5; maybe TRBD1 (5 bases). V was pared by 6 bases and J by 5 bases, with 10 bases between. Germline loops: CDR1 SNHLY, CDR2 FYNNEI. This CDR3 spans 12 amino acids. The CDR3 region is CASSWTLETQYF. CDR3 sequence (DNA): TGTGCCAGCAGCTGGACACTGGAGACCCAGTACTTC.

The V and J genes are TRBV27 and TRBJ1-5; 8 bases align to TRBD1. V lost 5 bases, J lost 7 bases, and 10 bases stayed unmatched. This CDR3 has 15 amino acids. Germline-derived CDR1 and CDR2 are MNHEY and SMNVEV (reference sequence). CDR3 nucleotides: TGTGCCAGCAGTCTACCCGACAGGGGAGAACAGCCCCAGCATTTT. It specifies CASSLPDRGEQPQHF.

The chain couples TRBV11-2 to TRBJ2-5, with TRBD2 identical over 7 bases. Germline V gene data show CDR1 as SGHAT and CDR2 as FQNNGV. The CDR3 has 15 amino acids. The V gene end was trimmed by 5 bases and the J gene end by 5 bases; junction bases not matched to a gene: 11. The CDR3 reads CASSRDGGYRETQYF. The DNA for the CDR3 is TGTGCCAGCAGCCGAGACGGGGGGTATCGGGAGACCCAGTACTTC.

The chain has TRBV7-6 and TRBJ2-3; 7 nucleotides align to TRBD1. The CDR3 sequence is 17 residues long. Germline V gene data show CDR1 as SGHVS and CDR2 as FNYEAQ. V was pared by 1 base and J by 4 bases, with 11 bases of the junction left unmatched. DNA for the CDR3: TGTGCCAGCAGCTTAGAACCGGGACAGAATACTGCAGATACGCAGTATTTT. This translates into CASSLEPGQNTADTQYF.

J is TRBJ1-1 and V is TRBV6-5; D call uncertain. CDR3 length: 14 residues. Germline values: CDR1 MNHEY, CDR2 SVGAGI. The V end was cut by 2 bases, the J end by 6 bases, with 13 bases between. Here the CDR3 reads CASSYGRKSSEAFF. The DNA for the CDR3 is TGTGCCAGCAGTTACGGCCGAAAGAGTTCTGAAGCTTTCTTT.

The sample holds a few counts of this clone. The V call is TRBV18, the J call TRBJ1-5; perhaps TRBD1 as D (5 bases). This CDR3 has 14 amino acids. Germline CDR1 reads KGHSH; CDR2 reads LQKENI. The germline V and J ends were trimmed by 3 bases and 8 bases, with 14 bases remaining between them. Written as DNA, the CDR3 is TGTGCCAGCTCACCCCATGGGGGGAAAAAGCCCCAGCATTTT. Translating it yields CASSPHGGKKPQHF.

The chain employs TRBV27 and TRBJ2-2; D remains unclear. V lost 8 bases and J 5 bases, leaving 15 bases between the germline ends. Per germline, CDR1 MNHEY and CDR2 SMNVEV (reference sequence). This CDR3 is built from 14 residues. CDR3 nucleotide sequence: TGTGCCAGCGGGCTAGTAGGGATGACCGGGGAGCTGTTTTTT. This translates into CASGLVGMTGELFF.

The chain carries TRBV7-8 and TRBJ1-3, with a possible D match to TRBD1 (6 bases). Germline CDR1 and CDR2: SGHVS and FQNEAQ. V dropped 6 bases and J dropped 2 bases, with 11 bases sitting between them. This CDR3 is built from 14 residues. The CDR3 region is CASRGDTTGNTIYF. The CDR3 bases are TGTGCCAGCAGGGGGGACACCACTGGAAACACCATATATTTT. Supplemented by reference TRBV7-8 and TRBJ1-3, the full variable domain reads GAGVSQSPRYKVAKRGQDVALRCDPISGHVSLFWYQQALGQGPEFLTYFQNEAQLDKSGLPSDRFFAERPEGSVSTLKIQRTQQEDSAVYLCASRGDTTGNTIYFGEGSWLTVV.

This chain uses TRBV19 with TRBJ1-6; unclear D gene. Per germline, CDR1 LNHDA and CDR2 SQIVND (reference sequence). The CDR3 is 16 residues long. V was trimmed by 3 bases and J by 0 bases, leaving 9 bases between them. The CDR3 protein is CASSMGTSSYNSPLHF. The DNA of the CDR3 is TGTGCCAGTAGTATGGGCACGAGCTCCTATAATTCACCCCTCCACTTT.

This clone has a single count. The chain joins TRBV12-3 or TRBV12-4 to TRBJ1-5; D is perhaps TRBD1 (5 bases). CDR3 length equals 13 residues. Trimming removed 3 bases at V and 4 bases at J, with 7 bases between. Written as DNA, the CDR3 is TGTGCCAGCAGTTTCGGGGGGAATCAGCCCCAGCATTTT. Its translation is CASSFGGNQPQHF.

The CDR3 DNA is TGCGCCAGCAGCTTCCAAGTCTCTTCCTCCTACGAGCAGTACTTC. The encoded protein is CASSFQVSSSYEQYF. V gene TRBV5-1 combines with J gene TRBJ2-7; D gene unclear. Germline values: CDR1 SGHRS, CDR2 YFSETQ. V lost 2 bases, J lost 0 bases, and 12 bases lay in between. This CDR3 is built from 15 residues.

V is TRBV12-3 or TRBV12-4 and J is TRBJ2-7; 8 bases line up with TRBD1. J lost 4 bases, V lost 7 bases, and 6 bases had no gene match. There are 13 residues in the CDR3. CDR3 bases: TGTGCCAGCACCTTCACAGGGGGGTACGAGCAGTACTTC. Protein product: CASTFTGGYEQYF.

The rearrangement joins TRBV7-8 to TRBJ2-1; 9 bases line up with TRBD2. This CDR3 region has 19 residues. Looked up from germline, CDR1 is SGHVS and CDR2 is FQNEAQ. Trimming removed 2 bases from V and 4 bases from J; junction bases left unmatched: 15. CDR3 DNA: TGTGCCAGCAGCTTAATAGGGCGTCAGACTAGCGGTCCATACAATGAGCAGTTCTTC. Residues: CASSLIGRQTSGPYNEQFF.

The chain uses TRBV3-1 (or the pseudogene TRBV3-2) and TRBJ1-4, with a possible D match to TRBD1 (5 bases). The CDR3 has 15 amino acids. Trimming removed 3 bases from V and 8 bases from J, with 16 bases in between. CDR1 LGHDT and CDR2 YNNKEL come from the germline V gene (reference sequence). The CDR3 loop reads CASSQGPGTGEKLFF. The CDR3 DNA reads TGTGCCAGCAGCCAGGGACCCGGTACGGGGGAAAAACTGTTTTTT.

The count of this clone is one. V and J are TRBV7-9 and TRBJ2-5, with D hard to call. V was pared by 3 bases and J by 5 bases, with 13 bases between. Germline CDR1 and CDR2: SEHNR and FQNEAQ (reference sequence). CDR3 length equals 14 residues. CDR3 nucleotide sequence: TGTGCCAGCAGCTTGGATTCCGCCGGGGAGACCCAGTACTTC. Residues: CASSLDSAGETQYF.

The rearrangement joins TRBV3-1 (or the pseudogene TRBV3-2) to TRBJ2-3; D is perhaps TRBD2 (5 bases). The germline V gene encodes CDR1 LGHDT and CDR2 YNNKEL (reference sequence). Deletions cut 4 bases from V and 2 bases from J, with 7 bases between. The CDR3 contains 13 residues. The CDR3 region is CASSPLATDTQYF. CDR3 DNA sequence: TGTGCCAGCAGCCCCCTAGCCACAGATACGCAGTATTTT.